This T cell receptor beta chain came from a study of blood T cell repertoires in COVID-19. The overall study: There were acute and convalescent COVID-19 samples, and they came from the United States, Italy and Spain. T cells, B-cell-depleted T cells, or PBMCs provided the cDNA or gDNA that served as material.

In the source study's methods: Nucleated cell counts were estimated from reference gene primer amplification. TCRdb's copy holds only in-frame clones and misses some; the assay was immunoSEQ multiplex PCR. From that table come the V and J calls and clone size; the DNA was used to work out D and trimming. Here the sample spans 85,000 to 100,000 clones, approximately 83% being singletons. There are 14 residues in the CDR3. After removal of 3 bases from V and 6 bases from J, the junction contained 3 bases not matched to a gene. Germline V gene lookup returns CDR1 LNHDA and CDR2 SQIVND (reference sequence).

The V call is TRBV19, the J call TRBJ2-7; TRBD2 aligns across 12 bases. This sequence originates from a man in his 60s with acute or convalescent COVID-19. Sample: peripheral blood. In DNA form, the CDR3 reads TGTGCCAGTAGTATCGGACTAGCGGGGCTCGAGCAGTACTTC. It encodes CASSIGLAGLEQYF. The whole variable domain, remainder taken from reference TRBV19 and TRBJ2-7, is DGGITQSPKYLFRKEGQNVTLSCEQNLNHDAMYWYRQDPGQGLRLIYYSQIVNDFQKGDIAEGYSVSREKKESFPLTVTSAQKNPTAFYLCASSIGLAGLEQYFGPGTRLTVT.